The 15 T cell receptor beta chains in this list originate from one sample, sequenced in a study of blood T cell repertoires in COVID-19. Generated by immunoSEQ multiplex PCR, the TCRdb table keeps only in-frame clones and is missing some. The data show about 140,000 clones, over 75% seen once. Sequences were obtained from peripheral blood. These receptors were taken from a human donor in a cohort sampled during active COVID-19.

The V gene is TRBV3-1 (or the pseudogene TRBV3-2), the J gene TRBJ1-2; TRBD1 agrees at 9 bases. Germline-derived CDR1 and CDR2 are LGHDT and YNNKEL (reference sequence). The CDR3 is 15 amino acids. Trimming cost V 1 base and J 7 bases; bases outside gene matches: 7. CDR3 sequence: CASSQVGGQGFGYTF. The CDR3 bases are TGTGCCAGCAGCCAAGTGGGGGGACAGGGCTTTGGCTACACCTTC.

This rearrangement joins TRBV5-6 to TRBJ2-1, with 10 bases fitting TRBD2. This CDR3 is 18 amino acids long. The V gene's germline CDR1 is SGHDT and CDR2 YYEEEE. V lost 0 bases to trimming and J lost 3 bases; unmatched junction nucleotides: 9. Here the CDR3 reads CASSLDPTSGKRYNEQFF. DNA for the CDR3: TGTGCCAGCAGCTTGGACCCCACTAGCGGGAAGCGCTACAATGAGCAGTTCTTC.

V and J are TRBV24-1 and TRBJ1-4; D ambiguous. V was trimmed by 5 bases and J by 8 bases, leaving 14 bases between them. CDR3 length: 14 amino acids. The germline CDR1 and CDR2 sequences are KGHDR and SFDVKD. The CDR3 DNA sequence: TGTGCCACCAGTGCCCGAGGCGATGGGGAAAAACTGTTTTTT. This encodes CATSARGDGEKLFF.

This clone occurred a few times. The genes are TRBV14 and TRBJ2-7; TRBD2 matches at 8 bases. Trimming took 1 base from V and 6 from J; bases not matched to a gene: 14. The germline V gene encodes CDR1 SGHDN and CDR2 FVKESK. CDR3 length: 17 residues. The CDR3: CASSQAAGRAIISEQYF. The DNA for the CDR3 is TGTGCCAGCAGCCAAGCTGCCGGGAGGGCCATTATCTCCGAGCAGTACTTC.

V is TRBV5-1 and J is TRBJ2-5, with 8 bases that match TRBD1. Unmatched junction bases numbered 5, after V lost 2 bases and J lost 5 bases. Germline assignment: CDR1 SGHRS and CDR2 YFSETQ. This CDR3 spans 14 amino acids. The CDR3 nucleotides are TGCGCCAGCAGCTTCTCAGGGGGCGTTGAGACCCAGTACTTC. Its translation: CASSFSGGVETQYF. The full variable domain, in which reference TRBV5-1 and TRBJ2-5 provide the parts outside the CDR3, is KAGVTQTPRYLIKTRGQQVTLSCSPISGHRSVSWYQQTPGQGLQFLFEYFSETQRNKGNFPGRFSGRQFSNSRSEMNVSTLELGDSALYLCASSFSGGVETQYFGPGTRLLVL.

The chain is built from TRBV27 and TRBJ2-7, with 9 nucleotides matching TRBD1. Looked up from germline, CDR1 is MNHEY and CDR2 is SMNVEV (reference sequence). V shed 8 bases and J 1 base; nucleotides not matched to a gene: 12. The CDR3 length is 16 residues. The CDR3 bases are TGTGCCAGCCGCACAGGGGGCGCTTCCTCTTCCTACGAGCAGTACTTC. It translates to CASRTGGASSSYEQYF.

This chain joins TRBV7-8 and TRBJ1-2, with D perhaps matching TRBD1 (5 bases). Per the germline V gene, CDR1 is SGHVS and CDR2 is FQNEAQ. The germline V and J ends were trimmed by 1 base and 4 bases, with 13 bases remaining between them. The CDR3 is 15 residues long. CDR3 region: CASSLGVGVGYGYTF. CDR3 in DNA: TGTGCCAGCAGCTTAGGAGTAGGGGTTGGCTATGGCTACACCTTC.

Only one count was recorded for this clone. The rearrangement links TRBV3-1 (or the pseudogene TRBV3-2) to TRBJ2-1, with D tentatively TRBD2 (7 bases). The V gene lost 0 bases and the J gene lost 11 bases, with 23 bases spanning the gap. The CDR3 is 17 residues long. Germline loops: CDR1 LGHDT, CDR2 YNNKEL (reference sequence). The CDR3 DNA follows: TGTGCCAGCAGCCAAGACCCCCGCGGGGGCGGAAGTAGTAAGCAGTTCTTC. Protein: CASSQDPRGGGSSKQFF.

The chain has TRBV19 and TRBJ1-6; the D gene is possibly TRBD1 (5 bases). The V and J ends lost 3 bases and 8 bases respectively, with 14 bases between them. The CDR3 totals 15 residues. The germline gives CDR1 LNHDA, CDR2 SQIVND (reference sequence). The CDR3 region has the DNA TGTGCCAGTAGTATCTGGCAGGGTATCGATTCACCCCTCCACTTT. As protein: CASSIWQGIDSPLHF.

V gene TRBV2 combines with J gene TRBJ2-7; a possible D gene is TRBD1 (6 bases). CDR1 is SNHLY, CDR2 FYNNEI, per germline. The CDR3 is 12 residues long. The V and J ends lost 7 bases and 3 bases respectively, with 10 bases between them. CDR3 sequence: CASKGVDYEQYF. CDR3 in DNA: TGTGCCAGCAAGGGGGTGGACTACGAGCAGTACTTC.

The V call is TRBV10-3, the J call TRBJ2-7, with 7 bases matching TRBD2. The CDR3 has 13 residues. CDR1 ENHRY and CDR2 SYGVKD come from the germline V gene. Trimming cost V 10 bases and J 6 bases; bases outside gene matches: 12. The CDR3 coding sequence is TGTGCCACCGAACCGGGACTAATGGGCGAGCAGTACTTC. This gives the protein CATEPGLMGEQYF.

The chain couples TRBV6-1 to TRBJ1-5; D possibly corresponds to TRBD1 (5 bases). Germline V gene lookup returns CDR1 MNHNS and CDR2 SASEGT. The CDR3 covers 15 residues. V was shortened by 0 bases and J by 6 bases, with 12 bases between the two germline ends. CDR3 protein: CASSEASGGVQPQHF. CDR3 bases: TGTGCCAGCAGTGAAGCGAGCGGGGGAGTTCAGCCCCAGCATTTT.

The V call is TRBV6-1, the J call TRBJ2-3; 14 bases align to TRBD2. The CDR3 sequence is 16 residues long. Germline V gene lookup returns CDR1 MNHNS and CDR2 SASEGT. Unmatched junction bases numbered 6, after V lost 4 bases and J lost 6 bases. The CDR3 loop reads CASSAGTSGRSDTQYF. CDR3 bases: TGTGCCAGCAGTGCTGGGACTAGCGGGAGATCTGATACGCAGTATTTT.

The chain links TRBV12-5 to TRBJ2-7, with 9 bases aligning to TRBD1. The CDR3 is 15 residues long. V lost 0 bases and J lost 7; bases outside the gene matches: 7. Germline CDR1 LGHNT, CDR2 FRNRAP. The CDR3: CASGLVYTGGLEQYF. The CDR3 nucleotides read TGTGCTAGTGGTTTGGTATATACAGGGGGCTTAGAGCAGTACTTC. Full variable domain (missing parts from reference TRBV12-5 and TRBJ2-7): DARVTQTPRHKVTEMGQEVTMRCQPILGHNTVFWYRQTMMQGLELLAYFRNRAPLDDSGMPKDRFSAEMPDATLATLKIQPSEPRDSAVYFCASGLVYTGGLEQYFGPGTRLTVT.

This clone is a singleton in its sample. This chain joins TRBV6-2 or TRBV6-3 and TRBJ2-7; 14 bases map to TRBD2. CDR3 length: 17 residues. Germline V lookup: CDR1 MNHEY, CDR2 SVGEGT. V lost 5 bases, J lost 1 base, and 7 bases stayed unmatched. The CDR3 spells CASSGGLAGGLSYEQYF. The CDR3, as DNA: TGTGCCAGCAGTGGCGGACTAGCGGGAGGCTTATCCTACGAGCAGTACTTC.